A selection of T cell receptor beta chains follows, all from one sample in a study of chemoradiotherapy in HPV16-positive cancers. Using immunoSEQ multiplex PCR, the repertoire was profiled, and TCRdb retains in-frame clones only, with some absent. This sample has some 1,000 clones, with 75% to 90% found just once. Sequenced material: tumor tissue, taken from a patient who underwent chemoradiotherapy. The receptors originated from a human donor with HPV-associated anogenital cancer. Both conserved end residues are part of each CDR3. D genes are given only for firm matches. The listing skips clone size in some rows; elsewhere it reads once, few, many or a size class.

TRBJ1-1 | TRBV5-1 | - | - | CASSWAKANTEAFF | TGCGCCAGCAGCTGGGCAAAGGCTAACACTGAAGCTTTCTTT
TRBJ2-7 | TRBV7-6 | once | - | CASSLASRPRGSYEQYF | TGTGCCAGCAGCTTAGCGTCTCGTCCCCGGGGATCCTACGAGCAGTACTTC
TRBJ2-1 | TRBV5-1 | - | - | CASSTLNEQFF | TGCGCCAGCAGCACCCTTAATGAGCAGTTCTTC
TRBJ2-1 | TRBV7-9 | - | - | CASSPQEGGRYNEQFF | TGTGCCAGCAGCCCCCAGGAGGGCGGAAGGTACAATGAGCAGTTCTTC
TRBJ1-5 | TRBV5-1 | few | - | CASSLVGGTYQPQHF | TGCGCCAGCAGCTTGGTTGGAGGGACGTATCAGCCCCAGCATTTT
TRBJ2-1 | TRBV5-5 | - | TRBD2 | CASSSGLAGRNSYNEQFF | TGTGCCAGCAGCTCCGGACTAGCGGGGCGCAACTCCTACAATGAGCAGTTCTTC
TRBJ1-5 | TRBV4-3 | - | - | CASSQDAPNTGNLQPQHF | TGCGCCAGCAGCCAGGACGCCCCCAACACAGGGAACCTTCAGCCCCAGCATTTT
TRBJ2-5 | TRBV6-5 | - | - | CASSYSQGRTWETQYF | TGTGCCAGCAGTTACTCGCAGGGGCGAACCTGGGAGACCCAGTACTTC
TRBJ2-3 | TRBV5-1 | - | - | CATGLTGTDTQYF | TGCGCCACCGGTTTGACGGGCACAGATACGCAGTATTTT
TRBJ1-1 | TRBV15 | - | - | CATSRERGTWLGRGTEAFF | TGTGCCACCAGCAGAGAGAGGGGGACTTGGTTGGGAAGGGGCACTGAAGCTTTCTTT
TRBJ1-1 | TRBV7-2 | - | - | CASSLEGRATEAFF | TGTGCCAGCAGCTTAGAGGGCAGGGCGACTGAAGCTTTCTTT
TRBJ2-3 | TRBV7-9 | - | TRBD2 | CASSSGASGPSTDTQYF | TGTGCCAGCAGCTCCGGAGCTAGCGGGCCTAGCACAGATACGCAGTATTTT
TRBJ2-7 | TRBV5-4 | - | - | CASSNEVGEQYF | TGTGCCAGCAGTAATGAAGTGGGCGAGCAGTACTTC
TRBJ1-1 | TRBV7-2 | - | - | CASSLGGHLGGTEAFF | TGTGCCAGCAGCTTGGGGGGACACCTCGGGGGTACTGAAGCTTTCTTT
TRBJ2-1 | TRBV9 | once | - | CASSSPAPSSYNEQFF | TGTGCCAGCAGCTCACCAGCCCCCAGCTCCTACAATGAGCAGTTCTTC
TRBJ2-1 | TRBV5-6 | - | - | CASSFYGQSSYNEQFF | TGTGCCAGCAGCTTCTACGGTCAAAGCTCCTACAATGAGCAGTTCTTC
TRBJ1-2 | TRBV30 | - | - | CAWRSSVGAYYGYTF | TGTGCCTGGCGATCGTCTGTGGGAGCATACTATGGCTACACCTTC
TRBJ2-7 | TRBV5-1 | - | TRBD1 | CASSVFGQGTYEQYF | TGCGCCAGCAGCGTGTTTGGACAGGGGACCTACGAGCAGTACTTC
TRBJ2-6 | TRBV4-1 | - | - | CASSQDMRPSGANVLTF | TGCGCCAGCAGCCAAGATATGCGGCCCTCTGGGGCCAACGTCCTGACTTTC
TRBJ1-4 | TRBV2 | - | - | CASSEGRRNEKLFF | TGTGCCAGCAGTGAGGGCAGACGGAATGAAAAACTGTTTTTT
TRBJ1-1 | TRBV2 | - | - | CASSEAKTTNTEAFF | TGTGCCAGCAGTGAAGCGAAGACGACGAACACTGAAGCTTTCTTT
TRBJ1-1 | TRBV5-1 | - | TRBD1 | CASSEQGYTEAFF | TGCGCCAGCAGCGAACAGGGGTACACTGAAGCTTTCTTT
TRBJ2-1 | TRBV19 | once | TRBD2 | CASELPGGNEQFF | TGTGCCAGTGAGTTACCGGGAGGGAATGAGCAGTTCTTC
TRBJ2-1 | TRBV30 | - | - | CAWRNQGGQFF | TGTGCCTGGAGAAACCAGGGGGGGCAGTTCTTC
TRBJ2-2 | TRBV6-4 | - | - | CASSAGDTGELFF | TGTGCCAGCAGTGCAGGGGACACCGGGGAGCTGTTTTTT
TRBJ2-5 | TRBV6-1 | - | TRBD2 | CASSEASGAQETQYF | TGTGCCAGCAGTGAAGCAAGCGGGGCCCAAGAGACCCAGTACTTC
TRBJ2-1 | TRBV7-3 | - | TRBD2 | CASSLSGRVNEQFF | TGTGCCAGCAGCTTAAGCGGGAGGGTCAATGAGCAGTTCTTC
TRBJ1-1 | TRBV7-2 | - | - | CASSTHGGASEAFF | TGTGCCAGCAGCACTCATGGGGGGGCGTCTGAAGCTTTCTTT